This is a list of T cell receptor beta chains from one sample in a study of blood T cells in healthy people across ages. One entry per CDR3 protein, called by TCRdb with MiXCR from the 5' RACE reads. Among roughly 1.7 million distinct CDR3 sequences listed, 30% to 40% were seen once. The sequencing sample was made of blood. These receptors all stem from a woman in her thirties in good health. The CDR3 runs from the conserved cysteine through the conserved F or W. Fields, in order: J gene, V gene, D gene, clone size, CDR3 protein, CDR3 DNA. A D gene is named only where the DNA matches it firmly. Clone size is stated in some rows and not others, as once, few, many or a class when expanded.

TRBJ2-1 | TRBV19 | NA | few | CASSIGQPVYNEQFF | TGTGCCAGTAGTATTGGGCAGCCCGTCTACAATGAGCAGTTCTTC
TRBJ1-5 | TRBV12-3/TRBV12-4 | NA | NA | CASSLREGEGNQPQHF | TGTGCCAGCAGTTTAAGGGAAGGGGAGGGCAATCAGCCCCAGCATTTT
TRBJ2-1 | TRBV11-2 | NA | NA | CASSPGRVSNEQFF | TGTGCCAGCAGCCCGGGACGGGTCTCGAATGAGCAGTTCTTC
TRBJ2-7 | TRBV9 | TRBD2 | few | CASSVESLAVVYEQYF | TGTGCCAGCAGCGTAGAATCACTAGCGGTCGTATACGAGCAGTACTTC
TRBJ2-7 | TRBV10-3 | NA | few | CAIRGPQEGGYYEQYF | TGTGCCATCAGGGGACCCCAGGAGGGCGGGTACTACGAGCAGTACTTC
TRBJ2-3 | TRBV20-1 | TRBD2 | NA | CSASGRVSTDTQYF | TGCAGTGCTAGTGGGAGGGTTAGCACAGATACGCAGTATTTT
TRBJ2-7 | TRBV12-3/TRBV12-4 | TRBD2 | few | CASTPLSTSGTREQYF | TGTGCCAGCACCCCATTATCGACTAGCGGGACTCGGGAGCAGTACTTC
TRBJ1-2 | TRBV2 | NA | few | CASSDRGAGYTF | TGTGCCAGCAGTGACCGGGGAGCTGGCTACACCTTC
TRBJ1-5 | TRBV28 | NA | NA | CASSLTFYRDSGGQPQHF | TGTGCCAGCAGTTTAACTTTTTACCGGGACTCCGGTGGTCAGCCCCAGCATTTT
TRBJ2-5 | TRBV5-1 | TRBD2 | few | CASSSTSSQETQYF | TGCGCCAGCAGCTCGACTAGCAGCCAAGAGACCCAGTACTTC
TRBJ1-2 | TRBV12-3/TRBV12-4 | TRBD1 | few | CASSFLGGEGYTF | TGTGCCAGCAGTTTTTTAGGGGGCGAAGGCTACACCTTC
TRBJ2-5 | TRBV9 | NA | NA | CASSVGDRGSVRETQYF | TGTGCCAGCAGCGTAGGGGATCGGGGGAGCGTAAGAGAGACCCAGTACTTC
TRBJ1-4 | TRBV21-1 | NA | few | CASSKGGGGGVVYGEKLFF | TGTGCCAGCAGCAAAGGCGGCGGAGGGGGCGTTGTCTATGGTGAAAAACTGTTTTTT
TRBJ2-7 | TRBV6-5 | NA | NA | CASREHRVGEQYF | TGTGCCAGCAGAGAGCACAGGGTCGGGGAGCAGTACTTC
TRBJ1-1 | TRBV5-1 | NA | NA | CASSLVGARGNEAFF | TGCGCCAGCAGCTTGGTAGGGGCCAGGGGTAATGAAGCTTTCTTT
TRBJ2-1 | TRBV5-1 | TRBD2 | NA | CASSEVAGGPYNEQFF | TGCGCCAGCAGCGAAGTTGCGGGGGGCCCCTACAATGAGCAGTTCTTC
TRBJ2-2 | TRBV11-2 | NA | many | CASSLDRATGELFF | TGTGCCAGCAGCTTAGACAGGGCTACCGGGGAGCTGTTTTTT
TRBJ2-7 | TRBV4-1 | NA | few | CASSRELQAPYEQYF | TGCGCCAGCAGCCGAGAGCTCCAGGCCCCCTACGAGCAGTACTTC
TRBJ1-1 | TRBV7-9 | NA | NA | CASSLYSEAFF | TGTGCCAGCAGCTTATACTCTGAAGCTTTCTTT
TRBJ1-1 | TRBV4-1 | NA | few | CASSHARLMNTEAFF | TGCGCCAGCAGCCACGCCCGTCTAATGAACACTGAAGCTTTCTTT
TRBJ1-2 | TRBV12-3/TRBV12-4 | NA | NA | CAGSLVSRAAYGYTF | TGTGCCGGCAGTTTAGTATCTAGGGCAGCCTATGGCTACACCTTC
TRBJ1-2 | TRBV20-1 | TRBD1 | NA | CSASSGDRVHGYTF | TGCAGTGCTAGCTCGGGGGACAGGGTCCATGGCTACACCTTC
TRBJ2-5 | TRBV20-1 | NA | few | CSARDFLGETQYF | TGCAGTGCTAGAGACTTCCTGGGGGAGACCCAGTACTTC
TRBJ1-1 | TRBV5-1 | NA | few | CASSLVGPDYEAFF | TGCGCCAGCAGCTTGGTAGGGCCGGACTATGAAGCTTTCTTT
TRBJ2-7 | TRBV7-2 | NA | few | CASSLGGGEKVYEQYF | TGTGCCAGCAGCTTAGGGGGGGGCGAGAAAGTTTACGAGCAGTACTTC
TRBJ1-2 | TRBV2 | NA | few | CASSVAAIYGYTF | TGTGCCAGCAGTGTGGCGGCTATCTATGGCTACACCTTC
TRBJ2-3 | TRBV20-1 | TRBD2 | NA | CSAIPSGRTTDTQYF | TGCAGTGCGATACCTAGCGGGAGGACGACAGATACGCAGTATTTT
TRBJ2-3 | TRBV12-3/TRBV12-4 | NA | NA | CASTKRAGRDTQYF | TGTGCCAGCACTAAGAGGGCAGGGCGAGATACGCAGTATTTT
TRBJ2-2 | TRBV9 | TRBD2 | few | CASSVARRSSGVNTGELFF | TGTGCCAGCAGCGTCGCCCGGCGGAGTAGCGGGGTGAACACCGGGGAGCTGTTTTTT
TRBJ1-2 | TRBV12-3/TRBV12-4 | NA | NA | CASSLYAGNGYTF | TGTGCCAGCAGTCTTTACGCGGGGAACGGCTACACCTTC
TRBJ1-1 | TRBV3-1 | NA | NA | CASSHAGMNTEAFF | TGTGCCAGCAGCCATGCAGGGATGAACACTGAAGCTTTCTTT
TRBJ2-1 | TRBV9 | TRBD1 | NA | CASSVGTGGWDEQFF | TGTGCCAGCAGCGTAGGGACAGGGGGCTGGGATGAGCAGTTCTTC
TRBJ2-7 | TRBV7-9 | TRBD1 | NA | CASSLMGGNRGISYEQYF | TGTGCCAGCAGCTTAATGGGCGGAAACAGGGGGATATCCTACGAGCAGTACTTC
TRBJ2-3 | TRBV5-5 | TRBD2 | NA | CASSRRSREGGIGGDTQYF | TGTGCCAGCAGCCGAAGGTCGAGGGAGGGCGGTATAGGTGGAGATACGCAGTATTTT
TRBJ2-7 | TRBV4-2 | TRBD2 | many | CASSRVAGGDEQYF | TGTGCCAGCAGTCGGGTAGCGGGAGGTGACGAGCAGTACTTC
TRBJ2-7 | TRBV9 | NA | once | CASSQLYYEQYF | TGTGCCAGCAGCCAACTATACTACGAGCAGTACTTC
TRBJ2-5 | TRBV5-1 | NA | NA | CTSSFLAVQETQYF | TGCACCAGCAGCTTTCTTGCAGTACAAGAGACCCAGTACTTC
TRBJ2-1 | TRBV9 | NA | few | CASSPPSDRQFF | TGTGCCAGCAGCCCCCCCAGCGACCGGCAGTTCTTC
TRBJ1-1 | TRBV3-1 | TRBD1 | once | CASSLGWGQLNTEAFF | TGTGCCAGCAGCCTCGGATGGGGACAGCTGAACACTGAAGCTTTCTTT
TRBJ2-7 | TRBV3-1 | NA | once | CASSPRLLGNPKYEQYF | TGTGCCAGCAGCCCACGCCTCTTGGGAAACCCGAAGTACGAGCAGTACTTC
TRBJ1-1 | TRBV9 | NA | NA | CASSFGPTHLETEAFF | TGTGCCAGCAGCTTCGGGCCTACCCACTTGGAGACTGAAGCTTTCTTT
TRBJ2-5 | TRBV5-1 | TRBD1 | NA | CASGPRTGGETQYF | TGCGCCAGCGGCCCCCGGACAGGAGGAGAGACCCAGTACTTC
TRBJ2-3 | TRBV9 | NA | NA | CASSVGLEQYF | TGTGCCAGCAGCGTAGGGCTTGAGCAGTATTTT
TRBJ1-4 | TRBV20-1 | NA | few | CSAPSGATNEKLFF | TGCAGTGCCCCTTCCGGCGCGACTAATGAAAAACTGTTTTTT
TRBJ1-1 | TRBV6-6 | TRBD1 | few | CASSYSAGGGRTEAFF | TGTGCCAGCAGTTACTCGGCAGGGGGAGGTAGGACTGAAGCTTTCTTT
TRBJ2-5 | TRBV5-1 | TRBD2 | few | CASSLLAGDSGAQYF | TGCGCCAGCAGCCTACTAGCGGGAGACTCGGGGGCCCAGTACTTC
TRBJ2-7 | TRBV28 | NA | NA | CASGWEVGEQYF | TGTGCCAGCGGGTGGGAGGTTGGCGAGCAGTACTTC
TRBJ2-5 | TRBV4-1 | TRBD2 | NA | CASSPGGLAGGPGETQYF | TGCGCCAGCAGCCCCGGGGGACTAGCGGGAGGGCCCGGGGAGACCCAGTACTTC
TRBJ2-6 | TRBV27 | NA | many | CASSLRQGTTSGANVLTF | TGTGCCAGCAGTTTAAGGCAGGGGACAACCTCTGGGGCCAACGTCCTGACTTTC
TRBJ2-1 | TRBV25-1 | TRBD2 | few | CASSDLAGNEQFF | TGTGCCAGCAGTGACCTAGCGGGCAATGAGCAGTTCTTC
TRBJ1-1 | TRBV6-1 | NA | few | CASRNDRRSTEAFF | TGTGCCAGCAGGAACGACAGGCGGAGCACTGAAGCTTTCTTT
TRBJ2-1 | TRBV6-2/TRBV6-3 | TRBD2 | NA | CASSYIRSSGGYNEQFF | TGTGCCAGCAGTTACATAAGATCCAGCGGGGGATACAATGAGCAGTTCTTC